The next 18 T cell receptor beta chains were all read from a single sample in a study of cytomegalovirus exposure and HLA in healthy donors. It was with 60 Vbeta and 13 Jbeta primers that the PCR ran. Repertoires were generated with immunoSEQ multiplex PCR, while TCRdb's copy carries only in-frame clones and drops some. The table lists about 180,000 clones, around 80% of them singletons. Sequencing was done on a sample of PBMCs. Receptors originate from a man between 40 and 49 years old in good health and CMV-seronegative.

The chain uses TRBV5-5 and TRBJ1-5; TRBD1 is a possible D gene (5 bases). Trimming removed 2 bases at V and 7 bases at J, with 13 bases between. The CDR3 contains 14 residues. CDR1 and CDR2 (germline): SGHKS, YYEKEE (reference sequence). Written as DNA, the CDR3 is TGTGCCAGCAGCTTAGAGGCGGGGGGGCAGCCCCAGCATTTT. This sequence encodes CASSLEAGGQPQHF.

The sample holds a few counts of this clone. The sample holds other DNA sequences that translate to the same CDR3. The rearrangement links TRBV5-1 to TRBJ1-1, with D possibly being TRBD1 (5 bases). With 2 bases removed from V and 0 bases from J, the gap between germline ends came to 5 bases. The CDR3 has 13 residues. The V gene's germline CDR1 is SGHRS and CDR2 YFSETQ. The CDR3 DNA reads as TGCGCCAGCAGCTTAGGGGTGAACACTGAAGCTTTCTTT. Translated: CASSLGVNTEAFF.

This clone turned up a few times. The J gene is TRBJ2-7, the V gene TRBV4-1; 12 bases match TRBD2. Germline V lookup: CDR1 MGHRA, CDR2 YSYEKL. V lost 4 bases and J lost 3; bases outside the gene matches: 7. The CDR3 is 16 amino acids. CDR3 sequence reads: CASSPLGLAGLYEQYF. CDR3 nucleotide sequence: TGCGCCAGCAGCCCCTTAGGACTAGCGGGACTCTACGAGCAGTACTTC.

The V gene is TRBV7-2, the J gene TRBJ1-2; TRBD1 might be the D (6 bases). Germline CDR1 reads SGHTA; CDR2 reads FQGNSA. CDR3 size: 16 residues. The V end was cut by 5 bases, the J end by 0 bases, with 16 bases between. In DNA form, the CDR3 reads TGTGCCAGCAGCACTTTTTCCGGGACACCTAACTATGGCTACACCTTC. It encodes CASSTFSGTPNYGYTF.

The rearrangement uses TRBV29-1 and TRBJ1-2, with a tentative D call TRBD1 (5 bases). Germline loops: CDR1 SQVTM, CDR2 ANQGSEA. V lost 2 bases, J lost 3 bases, and 16 bases lay in between. The CDR3 length is 15 residues. The CDR3 DNA follows: TGCAGCGTTGAACCCAGGGATTCCCCCTACTATGGCTACACCTTC. As protein: CSVEPRDSPYYGYTF.

The rearrangement uses TRBV5-6 and TRBJ2-2; 9 bases map to TRBD1. CDR3 length: 17 residues. The V gene's germline CDR1 is SGHDT and CDR2 YYEEEE. V was pared by 0 bases and J by 4 bases, with 7 bases of the junction left unmatched. CDR3 protein: CASSLDRGPEGTGELFF. CDR3 coding DNA: TGTGCCAGCAGCTTGGACAGGGGGCCGGAAGGCACCGGGGAGCTGTTTTTT.

This sequence joins TRBV7-2 and TRBJ2-7; the match to TRBD2 covers 8 bases. The V segment lost 1 base and the J segment 3 bases; nucleotides outside the gene matches: 5. CDR1 and CDR2 (germline): SGHTA, FQGNSA. CDR3 length equals 15 residues. The CDR3 coding sequence is TGTGCCAGCAGCTTAGGGGGACTAGTCGGCTACGAGCAGTACTTC. It codes for CASSLGGLVGYEQYF.

The chain couples TRBV4-3 to TRBJ1-4; 7 bases map to TRBD1. This CDR3 spans 15 amino acids. Germline trimming cut 0 bases from V and 7 bases from J; bases unmatched to any gene: 5. Germline loops: CDR1 LGHNA, CDR2 YSLEER. CDR3 DNA sequence: TGCGCCAGCAGCCAAGATCGACAGGGTGGTGAAAAACTGTTTTTT. Residues: CASSQDRQGGEKLFF.

Only a few counts were recorded for this clone. CDR3 protein: CASSLVAGNGEKLFF. Here the CDR3 DNA reads TGCGCCAGCAGCTTGGTGGCGGGGAATGGAGAAAAACTGTTTTTT. The chain joins TRBV5-1 to TRBJ1-4; D ambiguous. Germline values: CDR1 SGHRS, CDR2 YFSETQ. The CDR3 is 15 residues long. V lost 0 bases and J 8 bases, leaving 14 bases between the germline ends.

The chain has TRBV6-6 and TRBJ2-5; 7 nucleotides line up with TRBD2. The CDR3 extends over 14 amino acids. The trim removed 6 bases at V and 5 bases at J, leaving 9 bases unmatched. CDR1 and CDR2 from the germline V gene are MNHNY and SVGAGI (reference sequence). The CDR3 reads CASRELTSWETQYF. CDR3 in DNA: TGTGCCAGCAGGGAGTTGACTAGCTGGGAGACCCAGTACTTC.

The chain combines TRBV1 with TRBJ1-2; no DNA check was done on the table's D call, TRBD1. TRBV1 is assigned pseudogene status. The CDR3 sequence is 15 residues long. As DNA, the CDR3 is TGCACCAGCAGCCAAGACCGACAAAAAGGTTATGGCTACACCTTC. This translates into CTSSQDRQKGYGYTF.

This clone was picked up one time. The chain links TRBV5-1 to TRBJ1-3; possibly TRBD1 for D (5 bases). Trimming stripped 3 bases from V and 1 base from J, with 8 bases between. Germline-derived CDR1 and CDR2 are SGHRS and YFSETQ. CDR3 length equals 14 residues. This CDR3 reads CASSYDSSGNTIYF. The CDR3 DNA sequence: TGCGCCAGCAGCTACGACAGTTCTGGAAACACCATATATTTT.

This clone occurred once. The chain employs TRBV7-9 and TRBJ2-1; the match to TRBD2 covers 7 bases. Germline V lookup: CDR1 SEHNR, CDR2 FQNEAQ (reference sequence). The J segment lost 3 bases and the V segment lost 5 bases, leaving 7 bases of the junction unmatched. This CDR3 is built from 15 residues. The CDR3 here is CASSPGTIFYNEQFF. CDR3 DNA sequence: TGTGCCAGCAGCCCCGGGACTATCTTCTACAATGAGCAGTTCTTC.

The V call is TRBV4-3, the J call TRBJ1-2; 12 nucleotides agree with TRBD1. CDR1 is LGHNA and CDR2 is YSLEER in the germline V gene. Trimming at V came to 0 bases and at J to 4 bases, leaving 9 bases not matched to a gene. This CDR3 is 18 amino acids long. CDR3 DNA sequence: TGCGCCAGCAGCCAAGATGTGGGACAGGGGGCGCTTGGCTATGGCTACACCTTC. Amino acid sequence: CASSQDVGQGALGYGYTF.

J is TRBJ2-7 and V is TRBV7-2; possible D gene TRBD1, 7 bases. The CDR3 extends over 15 amino acids. V lost 1 base, J lost 2 bases, and 12 bases lay in between. Germline V gene sequence: CDR1 SGHTA, CDR2 FQGNSA. The CDR3 nucleotides read TGTGCCAGCAGCTTAGTGGCAGGGGGGACCTACGAGCAGTACTTC. It yields the protein CASSLVAGGTYEQYF.

The V and J genes are TRBV23-1 and TRBJ2-5; perhaps TRBD1 as D (6 bases). Being an ORF, TRBV23-1 has a function that is uncertain. This CDR3 contains 14 residues. V dropped 7 bases and J dropped 9 bases, with 21 bases sitting between them. CDR3 region: CASTLTGGATAQYF. CDR3 DNA: TGCGCCAGCACCCTGACAGGTGGGGCCACGGCCCAGTACTTC.

The chain uses TRBV9 and TRBJ2-2; the D gene is possibly TRBD1 (6 bases). The CDR3 totals 15 residues. Germline V lookup: CDR1 SGDLS, CDR2 YYNGEE. V was trimmed by 3 bases and J by 7 bases, leaving 16 bases between them. The CDR3 loop reads CASSESRGVGGELFF. CDR3 sequence (DNA): TGTGCCAGCAGCGAGAGCAGGGGAGTCGGCGGGGAGCTGTTTTTT.

This clone was counted at least ten times. CDR3 sequence: CASSFRWGGGQPQHF. As DNA, the CDR3 is TGTGCCAGCAGCTTCAGGTGGGGGGGTGGGCAGCCCCAGCATTTT. This rearrangement joins TRBV5-6 to TRBJ1-5; a possible D gene is TRBD1 (5 bases). V gave up 2 bases and J gave up 7 bases, with 16 bases separating them. The CDR3 sequence is 15 residues long. Germline loops: CDR1 SGHDT, CDR2 YYEEEE.